These 21 T cell receptor beta chains share one sample of origin, sequenced in a study of shared clonotypes between healthy human individuals. TCRdb's table, derived via immunoSEQ multiplex PCR, lists solely in-frame clones and lacks some. The sample shows roughly 2.5 million clones, around 90% of them seen only once. The sequenced sample was naive CD4+ T cells sorted from blood. The subset here: CD45RA+ positively selected. These receptors were obtained from a man aged 18 to 29 in good health.

The J gene is TRBJ2-4, the V gene TRBV27, with TRBD2 identical over 8 bases. The J segment lost 0 bases and the V segment lost 5 bases, leaving 9 bases of the junction unmatched. Germline V gives CDR1 MNHEY, CDR2 SMNVEV (reference sequence). This CDR3 has 17 residues. The CDR3 loop reads CASSARGGDLAKNIQYF. In nucleotides, the CDR3 is TGTGCCAGCAGTGCCCGGGGGGGGGATCTAGCCAAAAACATTCAGTACTTC.

J is TRBJ2-5 and V is TRBV5-1; D is uncertain. The CDR3 is made up of 12 amino acids. Germline-derived CDR1 and CDR2 are SGHRS and YFSETQ. Trimming shortened V by 4 bases and J by 1 base, and 5 bases separated the two germline ends. The chain's CDR3 is CASSQFQETQYF. Written as DNA, the CDR3 is TGCGCCAGCAGCCAGTTCCAAGAGACCCAGTACTTC.

The count of this clone is one. The rearrangement links TRBV27 to TRBJ2-7; TRBD1 agrees at 7 bases. Trimming removed 5 bases from V and 6 bases from J; junction bases left unmatched: 10. The length of the CDR3 is 14 residues. Looked up from germline, CDR1 is MNHEY and CDR2 is SMNVEV (reference sequence). The CDR3 sequence: CASSLRQGPSEQYF. The CDR3 DNA follows: TGTGCCAGCAGTCTCCGACAGGGCCCTTCCGAGCAGTACTTC.

This clone was seen just once. V gene TRBV7-3 combines with J gene TRBJ1-6; TRBD1 might be the D (5 bases). The CDR3 has 16 amino acids. V was trimmed by 1 base and J by 7 bases, leaving 14 bases between them. From germline, CDR1 is SGHTA and CDR2 FQGTGA. The CDR3 loop reads CASSLRGDPLNSPLHF. Here the CDR3 DNA reads TGTGCCAGCAGCTTAAGAGGGGACCCACTAAATTCACCCCTCCACTTT.

The chain links TRBV18 to TRBJ1-5; 7 bases map to TRBD1. This CDR3 is 16 amino acids long. CDR1 and CDR2 (germline): KGHSH, LQKENI. The V and J ends lost 6 bases and 4 bases, in that order; junction bases with no gene match: 12. CDR3 DNA: TGTGCCAGCTCGTACACGACAGGGAATACGAATCAGCCCCAGCATTTT. Protein sequence: CASSYTTGNTNQPQHF.

Points on this clone: The sample contains more than one DNA sequence encoding this CDR3. This chain uses TRBV7-2 with TRBJ2-3; D not resolved. The CDR3 runs to 13 residues. The germline gives CDR1 SGHTA, CDR2 FQGNSA. Trimming took off 1 base at V and 6 bases at J, with 8 bases between the two ends. The CDR3 is CASSLGPADTQYF. The CDR3 DNA sequence: TGTGCCAGCAGCTTAGGCCCCGCTGATACGCAGTATTTT.

This clone has more than one count but fewer than ten. The identical CDR3 is also encoded by other nucleotide sequences in the sample. The chain has TRBV30 and TRBJ1-5, with D hard to call. Germline V gives CDR1 GTSNPN, CDR2 SVGIG (reference sequence). V shed 0 bases and J shed 4 bases, with 7 bases lying between them. The CDR3 spans 13 residues. The CDR3 is CAWSVGGNQPQHF. CDR3 nucleotides: TGTGCCTGGAGTGTTGGAGGGAATCAGCCCCAGCATTTT.

The table lists this clone with a count of one. The sample contains more than one DNA sequence encoding this CDR3. The chain joins TRBV7-9 to TRBJ2-1; 9 positions match TRBD2. The CDR3 contains 13 residues. Germline CDR1 and CDR2: SEHNR and FQNEAQ (reference sequence). Unmatched junction bases numbered 1, after V lost 3 bases and J lost 7 bases. DNA of the CDR3: TGTGCCAGCAGCTTTGCGGGGGGGAATGAGCAGTTCTTC. Its protein is CASSFAGGNEQFF.

The chain recombines TRBV6-6 with TRBJ2-3; TRBD2 matches at 12 bases. Trimming removed 6 bases from V and 2 bases from J; junction bases left unmatched: 6. Germline values: CDR1 MNHNY, CDR2 SVGAGI (reference sequence). CDR3 size: 16 residues. CDR3 in amino acids: CASSSTSGRTTDTQYF. The CDR3 bases are TGTGCCAGCAGCTCTACTAGCGGGAGGACCACAGATACGCAGTATTTT.

This chain joins TRBV5-1 and TRBJ2-3; TRBD2 is a possible D gene (6 bases). Trimming took 7 bases from V and 0 from J, leaving 12 bases between them. The CDR3 covers 14 residues. CDR1 and CDR2 from the germline V gene are SGHRS and YFSETQ. CDR3 nucleotide sequence: TGCGCCAGCCGGTCGGGAGAAAGCACAGATACGCAGTATTTT. Amino acid sequence: CASRSGESTDTQYF.

As to this clone: The sample has other DNA sequences that encode this CDR3 too. The rearrangement joins TRBV30 to TRBJ1-2; unclear D gene. The CDR3 spans 12 residues. The V gene's germline CDR1 is GTSNPN and CDR2 SVGIG (reference sequence). V gave up 0 bases and J gave up 5 bases, with 7 bases separating them. CDR3 sequence (DNA): TGTGCCTGGAGTGTACCCGGGTATGGCTACACCTTC. It specifies CAWSVPGYGYTF.

In DNA, the CDR3 is TGTGCCAGCAGCCTGGGACAGGCCAATTCTGAAGCTTTCTTT. This sequence encodes CASSLGQANSEAFF. The chain recombines TRBV7-9 with TRBJ1-1, with 8 bases matching TRBD1. The CDR3 extends over 14 amino acids. CDR1 and CDR2 (germline): SEHNR, FQNEAQ (reference sequence). V lost 5 bases and J lost 6; bases outside the gene matches: 8.

The gene calls are TRBV28 and TRBJ2-5; 11 bases match TRBD2. Germline V gives CDR1 MDHEN, CDR2 SYDVKM. The V gene end was trimmed by 3 bases and the J gene end by 5 bases; junction bases not matched to a gene: 14. The CDR3 has 18 residues. The CDR3 DNA sequence: TGTGCCAGCAGTTTCGGCCTCCTTAGCGGGGGGGCAGGTGAGACCCAGTACTTC. As protein: CASSFGLLSGGAGETQYF.

This sequence joins TRBV5-4 and TRBJ1-4, with 7 bases identical to TRBD1. V trimming: 0 bases; J trimming: 2 bases; junction bases outside the gene matches: 4. The CDR3 totals 16 residues. Germline V gene sequence: CDR1 SGHNT, CDR2 YYREEE (reference sequence). CDR3 region: CASSLEGARTNEKLFF. The CDR3 region has the DNA TGTGCCAGCAGCTTGGAGGGGGCGCGGACTAATGAAAAACTGTTTTTT.

The chain uses TRBV30 and TRBJ1-2; D is ambiguous. This CDR3 region has 10 residues. CDR1 GTSNPN and CDR2 SVGIG come from the germline V gene (reference sequence). Trimming removed 1 base at V and 8 bases at J, with 5 bases between. The CDR3 nucleotides read TGTGCCTGGAGTGGTAACGGCTACACCTTC. Translating it yields CAWSGNGYTF. Variable domain in full (rest from reference TRBV30 and TRBJ1-2): SQTIHQWPATLVQPVGSPLSLECTVEGTSNPNLYWYRQAAGRGLQLLFYSVGIGQISSEVPQNLSASRPQDRQFILSSKKLLLSDSGFYLCAWSGNGYTFGSGTRLTVV.

The chain employs TRBV6-5 and TRBJ2-3; TRBD1 agrees at 11 bases. J gave up 1 base and V 4 bases, and 1 base lay outside the gene matches. Per the germline V gene, CDR1 is MNHEY and CDR2 is SVGAGI. CDR3 length equals 15 residues. As DNA, the CDR3 is TGTGCCAGCAGTTCGGGACAGGGGGGCACAGATACGCAGTATTTT. Its translation is CASSSGQGGTDTQYF.

In its sample, this clone was seen once. The chain carries TRBV5-4 and TRBJ2-2; TRBD2 matches at 7 bases. The CDR3 runs to 16 residues. CDR1 and CDR2 from the germline V gene are SGHNT and YYREEE (reference sequence). With 5 bases clipped from V and 0 bases from J, the junction kept 7 bases outside the gene matches. DNA for the CDR3: TGTGCCAGCAGGGGTGCGGGAGCTACGAACACCGGGGAGCTGTTTTTT. This encodes CASRGAGATNTGELFF.

This clone came up once. The chain joins TRBV5-1 to TRBJ2-5, with a possible D match to TRBD2 (5 bases). Trimming shortened V by 4 bases and J by 4 bases, and 20 bases separated the two germline ends. The germline gives CDR1 SGHRS, CDR2 YFSETQ. This CDR3 has 16 amino acids. The CDR3 spells CASSTHGVGLRETQYF. The CDR3 DNA sequence: TGCGCCAGCAGCACCCACGGGGTGGGCCTCAGAGAGACCCAGTACTTC.

This clone was seen only once. The gene calls are TRBV28 and TRBJ1-5; maybe TRBD1 (6 bases). CDR1 and CDR2 from the germline V gene are MDHEN and SYDVKM. The ends were cut back, 6 bases at V and 6 bases at J, with 15 bases in the middle. This CDR3 is 14 amino acids long. This CDR3 is CASSLGQYAQPQHF. CDR3 in DNA: TGTGCCAGCAGCCTCGGACAGTATGCTCAGCCCCAGCATTTT.

The V gene is TRBV11-1, the J gene TRBJ2-3, with 7 bases lining up with TRBD1. This CDR3 has 16 residues. Germline loops: CDR1 SGHAT, CDR2 FQDESV (reference sequence). The V segment lost 5 bases and the J segment 3 bases; nucleotides outside the gene matches: 11. The CDR3: CASSQFYGTETDTQYF. The CDR3 DNA reads as TGTGCCAGCAGCCAGTTCTACGGGACAGAGACAGATACGCAGTATTTT.

The genes are TRBV5-3 and TRBJ1-3; D unresolved. TRBV5-3 is filed as an ORF, its function uncertain. The CDR3 contains 18 residues. V dropped 5 bases and J dropped 5 bases, with 26 bases sitting between them. This CDR3 is CARSTAGSFAFLRNTIYF. As DNA, the CDR3 is TGTGCCAGAAGTACGGCAGGATCCTTTGCCTTCCTTAGAAACACCATATATTTT.